Below, 25 T cell receptor beta chains from the same sample are listed, as sequenced in a study of shared clonotypes between healthy human individuals. Profiling relied on immunoSEQ multiplex PCR, and the TCRdb table lists in-frame clones only, not all of them. The data show some 2.1 million clones, with about 94% seen just once and 1.5% to 2% held by the top ten. CD45RO-negative, CCR7-selected cells formed the naive CD8 fraction, which excluded terminally differentiated effector memory CD45RA+ cells. Material: naive CD8+ T cells from PBMCs. These receptors all come from a man aged 18 to 35 in good health. Some clones in this sample may be carry-over from other donors' samples.

The rearrangement uses TRBV7-9 and TRBJ2-1; unclear D gene. V lost 6 bases and J 5 bases, leaving 17 bases between the germline ends. Germline CDR1 reads SEHNR; CDR2 reads FQNEAQ (reference sequence). The length of the CDR3 is 15 residues. CDR3 loop: CASRPKISSHNEQFF. In DNA, the CDR3 is TGTGCCAGCAGACCGAAAATATCGTCCCACAATGAGCAGTTCTTC. The variable domain in full, completed from reference TRBV7-9 and TRBJ2-1, reads DTGVSQNPRHKITKRGQNVTFRCDPISEHNRLYWYRQTLGQGPEFLTYFQNEAQLEKSRLLSDRFSAERPKGSFSTLEIQRTEQGDSAMYLCASRPKISSHNEQFFGPGTRLTVL.

This rearrangement joins TRBV28 to TRBJ2-2, with 8 bases lining up with TRBD1. Germline V gene lookup returns CDR1 MDHEN and CDR2 SYDVKM. The ends lost 5 bases at V and 1 base at J; junction bases unmatched: 3. This CDR3 spans 15 amino acids. The CDR3 reads CASSPGTGNTGELFF. The CDR3 bases are TGTGCCAGCAGTCCCGGGACAGGGAACACCGGGGAGCTGTTTTTT.

The chain has TRBV7-2 and TRBJ1-1, with 7 bases fitting TRBD1. Germline V gene sequence: CDR1 SGHTA, CDR2 FQGNSA. After removal of 5 bases from V and 4 bases from J, the junction contained 16 bases not matched to a gene. This CDR3 has 17 amino acids. The CDR3: CASSPRMPGQTSTEAFF. The CDR3 nucleotides read TGTGCCAGCAGCCCCCGGATGCCGGGACAGACTAGCACTGAAGCTTTCTTT.

The CDR3 here is CASSPPRAGNNEQFF. CDR3 coding DNA: TGTGCCAGCAGTCCCCCGCGCGCGGGGAACAATGAGCAGTTCTTC. V gene TRBV7-2 combines with J gene TRBJ2-1; TRBD2 might be the D (6 bases). This CDR3 is built from 15 residues. Germline V lookup: CDR1 SGHTA, CDR2 FQGNSA. Trimming left V 6 bases short and J 5 bases short, with 17 bases between.

This chain links TRBV28 with TRBJ1-1; D is ambiguous. Germline lookup yields CDR1 MDHEN and CDR2 SYDVKM. The CDR3 extends over 13 amino acids. Trimming removed 5 bases from V and 7 bases from J, with 14 bases in between. CDR3 sequence reads: CASSPLDRVEAFF. The CDR3 nucleotides are TGTGCCAGCAGTCCCCTGGACCGAGTTGAAGCTTTCTTT.

V and J are TRBV29-1 and TRBJ2-5, with D unresolved. The J call is uncertain, as TRBJ2-7 better fits the DNA end. CDR1 and CDR2 from the germline V gene are SQVTM and ANQGSEA. This CDR3 region has 12 residues. CDR3 amino acids: CSVEDDTYEQYF. The DNA of the CDR3 is TGCAGCGTTGAAGATGACACCTACGAGCAGTACTTC.

About this clone: The junction and the germline gene differ at one end; a read error may be behind it. This chain uses TRBV4-1 with TRBJ2-7; D remains unclear. CDR1 and CDR2 from the germline V gene are MGHRA and YSYEKL. The length of the CDR3 is 16 residues. The chain's CDR3 is CASSPESTNAPYELYF. CDR3 nucleotides: TGCGCCAGCAGCCCAGAGAGCACCAACGCCCCCTACGAGCTGTACTTC.

This chain joins TRBV5-1 and TRBJ2-5, with D possibly matching TRBD1 (6 bases). Germline-derived CDR1 and CDR2 are SGHRS and YFSETQ. V was cut by 2 bases and J by 4 bases, with 12 bases left in between. The CDR3 spans 14 residues. The CDR3 spells CASSLNREIETQYF. The CDR3 DNA reads TGCGCCAGCAGCTTAAACAGGGAAATAGAGACCCAGTACTTC.

The gene calls are TRBV6-5 and TRBJ1-1; 11 nucleotides match TRBD1. This CDR3 comprises 16 residues. Germline assignment: CDR1 MNHEY and CDR2 SVGAGI. V shed 4 bases, J shed 2 bases, and the junction held 6 bases outside the gene matches. CDR3 sequence (DNA): TGTGCCAGCAGTTGGGACAGGGGGTTCATAAACACTGAAGCTTTCTTT. This codes for CASSWDRGFINTEAFF.

The rearrangement uses TRBV5-4 and TRBJ2-7; 8 bases are a match to TRBD2. The CDR3 contains 15 residues. Germline assignment: CDR1 SGHNT and CDR2 YYREEE (reference sequence). The junction had 8 bases not matched to a gene; V was cut back by 4 bases and J by 2 bases. This chain's CDR3 is CASSPAGAGAYEQYF. Here the CDR3 DNA reads TGTGCCAGCAGCCCCGCAGGAGCGGGAGCCTACGAGCAGTACTTC.

This clone was detected once. The J gene is TRBJ2-7, the V gene TRBV5-4; 12 nucleotides agree with TRBD2. The germline gives CDR1 SGHNT, CDR2 YYREEE (reference sequence). The ends lost 7 bases at V and 2 bases at J; junction bases unmatched: 16. The CDR3 has 18 residues. CDR3 loop: CASSTGLAGGRVTYEQYF. The CDR3 bases are TGTGCCAGCTCAACAGGGCTAGCGGGAGGGAGAGTTACCTACGAGCAGTACTTC. The whole variable domain, remainder taken from reference TRBV5-4 and TRBJ2-7, is ETGVTQSPTHLIKTRGQQVTLRCSSQSGHNTVSWYQQALGQGPQFIFQYYREEENGRGNFPPRFSGLQFPNYSSELNVNALELDDSALYLCASSTGLAGGRVTYEQYFGPGTRLTVT.

The chain uses TRBV7-3 and TRBJ2-1, with unresolved D. The V gene lost 1 base and the J gene lost 0 bases, with 10 bases spanning the gap. Germline V CDR1 and CDR2: SGHTA, FQGTGA. CDR3 length equals 16 residues. The CDR3 is CASSLSPRSSYNEQFF. The CDR3 DNA is TGTGCCAGCAGCTTAAGCCCGCGGAGCTCCTACAATGAGCAGTTCTTC.

This clone was detected once. V and J are TRBV28 and TRBJ2-3; TRBD2 matches 11 bases. Trimming cost V 6 bases and J 6 bases; bases outside gene matches: 14. The CDR3 spans 17 residues. Germline V gene data show CDR1 as MDHEN and CDR2 as SYDVKM. The CDR3 spells CASRGTSGIEGSDTQYF. The CDR3 nucleotides read TGTGCCAGCAGGGGGACTAGCGGTATCGAGGGGTCCGATACGCAGTATTTT.

The gene calls are TRBV4-3 and TRBJ2-7; TRBD2 aligns across 8 bases. This CDR3 spans 15 amino acids. With 2 bases clipped from V and 3 bases from J, the junction kept 6 bases outside the gene matches. Germline V CDR1 and CDR2: LGHNA, YSLEER. The CDR3 DNA reads TGCGCCAGCAGCCAACGACTAGCGCGTAACTACGAGCAGTACTTC. Translation gives CASSQRLARNYEQYF.

The chain uses TRBV4-2 and TRBJ2-1; TRBD2 matches 7 bases. This CDR3 comprises 17 residues. V dropped 3 bases and J dropped 4; count of bases not matched to a gene: 12. The germline CDR1 and CDR2 sequences are LGHNA and YNFKEQ. The CDR3 sequence: CASSQPSLADLYNEQFF. For the CDR3, the DNA is TGTGCCAGCAGCCAGCCCTCTCTAGCGGACCTTTACAATGAGCAGTTCTTC.

In DNA form, the CDR3 reads TGTGCCAGCAGCTTAGGGTCTCAAGCCACTGAAGCTTTCTTT. Its translation is CASSLGSQATEAFF. The V call is TRBV7-3, the J call TRBJ1-1; the D is unclear. The CDR3 has 14 residues. V was shortened by 2 bases and J by 4 bases, with 11 bases between the two germline ends. Germline CDR1 SGHTA, CDR2 FQGTGA.

The chain employs TRBV11-2 and TRBJ2-4; unclear D gene. The germline CDR1 and CDR2 sequences are SGHAT and FQNNGV. The ends were cut back, 5 bases at V and 14 bases at J, with 13 bases in the middle. This CDR3 comprises 11 residues. The CDR3 spells CASSNTHSKYF. The CDR3 DNA reads TGTGCCAGCAGCAATACCCATTCTAAGTACTTC.

The chain has TRBV27 and TRBJ2-1, with TRBD2 as a possible D gene (5 bases). The CDR3 spans 15 residues. Germline V gene data show CDR1 as MNHEY and CDR2 as SMNVEV (reference sequence). V gave up 1 base and J gave up 4 bases, with 11 bases separating them. CDR3 region: CASSLWLADYNEQFF. The CDR3 nucleotides are TGTGCCAGCAGTTTATGGCTAGCAGATTACAATGAGCAGTTCTTC.

This clone has just one count. The CDR3 coding sequence is TGCAGCGTTCTGGGGATTGCTAACTATGGCTACACCTTC. Translating it yields CSVLGIANYGYTF. The gene calls are TRBV29-1 and TRBJ1-2, with unresolved D. Germline CDR1 reads SQVTM; CDR2 reads ANQGSEA. The CDR3 totals 13 residues. The ends were cut back, 5 bases at V and 0 bases at J, with 10 bases in the middle.

This chain connects TRBV29-1 to TRBJ2-5; 9 bases align to TRBD1. The DNA end favors TRBJ2-7, so the J call may be wrong. Germline CDR1 and CDR2: SQVTM and ANQGSEA. The CDR3 has 12 amino acids. The CDR3 DNA follows: TGCAGCGCAACGGGACAGGGCTACGAGCAGTACTTC. This gives the protein CSATGQGYEQYF.

In nucleotides, the CDR3 is TGTGCCAGCAGCGTAGAATGGGGGAACTACGAGCAGTACTTC. This translates into CASSVEWGNYEQYF. V is TRBV9 and J is TRBJ2-7; D tentatively reads TRBD1 or TRBD2 (5 bases each). Trimming removed 0 bases at V and 3 bases at J, with 10 bases between. The CDR3 covers 14 residues. Germline CDR1 and CDR2: SGDLS and YYNGEE.

As concerns this clone: The identical CDR3 is also encoded by other nucleotide sequences in the sample. The chain has TRBV9 and TRBJ2-7; 7 positions agree with TRBD1. Germline trimming cut 4 bases from V and 4 bases from J; bases unmatched to any gene: 8. This CDR3 comprises 14 residues. In germline, CDR1 is SGDLS, CDR2 YYNGEE. The CDR3 sequence: CASSPGTATYEQYF. DNA of the CDR3: TGTGCCAGCAGCCCCGGGACAGCAACATACGAGCAGTACTTC.

This clone appeared once. This sample includes further DNA sequences coding for the same CDR3. This chain uses TRBV19 with TRBJ2-3; TRBD2 aligns across 13 bases. The V gene end was trimmed by 1 base and the J gene end by 3 bases; junction bases not matched to a gene: 1. The CDR3 is 16 residues long. Germline CDR1 and CDR2: LNHDA and SQIVND (reference sequence). The DNA of the CDR3 is TGTGCCAGTAGTATAGGGGGACTAGCGGGAACAGATACGCAGTATTTT. Its translation is CASSIGGLAGTDTQYF.

The chain couples TRBV27 to TRBJ2-2, with TRBD1 matching 7 bases. Germline trimming cut 6 bases from V and 2 bases from J; bases unmatched to any gene: 6. This CDR3 is 15 amino acids long. The germline CDR1 and CDR2 sequences are MNHEY and SMNVEV (reference sequence). CDR3 loop: CASRQRQGNTGELFF. The CDR3 region has the DNA TGTGCCAGCAGGCAAAGACAGGGAAACACCGGGGAGCTGTTTTTT.

The chain combines TRBV11-1 with TRBJ1-1; D remains ambiguous. The V end was cut by 2 bases, the J end by 6 bases, with 10 bases between. The CDR3 totals 13 residues. Germline V gives CDR1 SGHAT, CDR2 FQDESV (reference sequence). CDR3 amino acids: CASSLLLNPEAFF. The CDR3 DNA reads TGTGCCAGCAGCTTACTTCTAAACCCTGAAGCTTTCTTT.